This T cell receptor beta chain was found in a study of CD8+ T cells in alopecia areata. On the study more broadly: The drug, oral tofacitinib, was given to treated patients at 5 to 10 mg twice daily. Study-wide results and limits: An increase in clonality over normal scalp was evident in lesional scalp, especially alopecia totalis/universalis.

RNA, once extracted, was reverse transcribed into cDNA for use as the sequencing template. Using immunoSEQ multiplex PCR, the repertoire was profiled, and TCRdb retains in-frame clones only, with some absent. The table lists some 130,000 clones, around 49% of them singletons. The CDR3 contains 14 residues. Germline V CDR1 and CDR2: MDHEN, SYDVKM. V lost 7 bases to trimming and J lost 2 bases, with 14 bases between them. Concerning this clone: No antigen is known for it.

Individuals with alopecia areata gave both lesional scalp punch biopsies and peripheral blood for collection. This sequence joins TRBV28 and TRBJ2-5; D might be TRBD2 (5 bases). The clonotype was recovered from a human donor with alopecia areata. This specimen was CD8+ T cells sorted from blood, taken at week 0. The DNA for the CDR3 is TGTGCCAGCATTCCTGCCGGGGAGCAAGAGACCCAGTACTTC. Translated: CASIPAGEQETQYF.